Listed here are 24 T cell receptor beta chains from one sample, sequenced in a study of OX40 agonist ivuxolimab in advanced cancers. Sequenced by immunoSEQ multiplex PCR; TCRdb stores in-frame clones only, minus some. The sample lists 80,000 to 100,000 clones, about nine tenths occurring once. The material was CD4+ or CD8+ T cells sorted from blood, obtained in a trial of the OX40 agonist ivuxolimab. The receptors were sampled from an adult with an advanced solid tumor such as melanoma, head and neck, liver or kidney cancer.

This chain links TRBV11-2 with TRBJ1-4; no firm D call. The CDR3 extends over 14 amino acids. V was shortened by 1 base and J by 8 bases, with 11 bases between the two germline ends. Germline V lookup: CDR1 SGHAT, CDR2 FQNNGV. The CDR3 DNA follows: TGTGCCAGCAGCTTAGGCGGCCAGAGGGAAAAACTGTTTTTT. This encodes CASSLGGQREKLFF.

The chain joins TRBV20-1 to TRBJ2-7; D call uncertain. The CDR3 runs to 11 residues. CDR1 DFQATT and CDR2 SNEGSKA come from the germline V gene (reference sequence). The V and J ends lost 2 bases and 5 bases respectively, with 7 bases between them. In DNA, the CDR3 is TGCAGTGCTAGAAAAAAAAACGAGCAGTACTTC. Protein: CSARKKNEQYF.

J is TRBJ2-3 and V is TRBV28; maybe TRBD2 (6 bases). This CDR3 has 13 amino acids. V lost 7 bases to trimming and J lost 7 bases, with 15 bases between them. Germline-derived CDR1 and CDR2 are MDHEN and SYDVKM. This CDR3 reads CASTGSIGNTQYF. CDR3 DNA sequence: TGTGCCAGCACCGGGAGCATCGGGAATACGCAGTATTTT.

This clone was observed a handful of times. The chain recombines TRBV30 with TRBJ1-1; no firm D call. V was trimmed by 0 bases and J by 2 bases, leaving 7 bases between them. There are 13 residues in the CDR3. CDR1 is GTSNPN and CDR2 is SVGIG in the germline V gene (reference sequence). DNA for the CDR3: TGTGCCTGGAGTGTAGATAGCAACACTGAAGCTTTCTTT. Translation: CAWSVDSNTEAFF.

CDR3 amino acids: CASSTGSGYYEQYF. The CDR3 DNA follows: TGTGCCAGCAGTACGGGTAGCGGGTACTACGAGCAGTACTTC. The gene calls are TRBV28 and TRBJ2-7, with 7 bases that match TRBD2. Germline V gene lookup returns CDR1 MDHEN and CDR2 SYDVKM. The V gene end was trimmed by 5 bases and the J gene end by 3 bases; junction bases not matched to a gene: 7. The CDR3 is 14 amino acids.

The chain couples TRBV29-1 to TRBJ2-1; TRBD2 matches at 8 bases. CDR1 and CDR2 from the germline V gene are SQVTM and ANQGSEA. V dropped 5 bases and J dropped 8; count of bases not matched to a gene: 5. This CDR3 spans 12 amino acids. CDR3 bases: TGCAGCGTTTCCGGACTAGCCGATGAGCAGTTCTTC. Protein: CSVSGLADEQFF.

This clone was recorded once. The gene calls are TRBV28 and TRBJ2-1; 10 bases are a match to TRBD2. Germline lookup yields CDR1 MDHEN and CDR2 SYDVKM. The V and J ends lost 5 bases and 6 bases, in that order; junction bases with no gene match: 4. The CDR3 covers 14 residues. CDR3 DNA: TGTGCCAGCAGTAGCAGACTAGCGGGCAATGAGCAGTTCTTC. This sequence encodes CASSSRLAGNEQFF.

The CDR3 reads CAISEFLTDYGYTF. In DNA form, the CDR3 reads TGTGCCATCAGTGAGTTTCTGACAGACTATGGCTACACCTTC. The genes are TRBV10-3 and TRBJ1-2; TRBD1 is a possible D gene (5 bases). CDR3 length: 14 amino acids. Germline CDR1 is ENHRY and CDR2 is SYGVKD. The V and J ends lost 1 base and 3 bases respectively, with 9 bases between them.

The chain has TRBV2 and TRBJ2-5; 7 positions match TRBD1. V trimming: 5 bases; J trimming: 5 bases; junction bases outside the gene matches: 5. Looked up from germline, CDR1 is SNHLY and CDR2 is FYNNEI. The CDR3 loop spans 13 amino acids. The CDR3 DNA sequence: TGTGCCAGCAGTCGGGACAGCGGTGAGACCCAGTACTTC. This gives the protein CASSRDSGETQYF.

The CDR3: CASSKDSGNTIYF. The DNA of the CDR3 is TGTGCCAGTAGTAAGGACTCTGGAAACACCATATATTTT. The chain recombines TRBV19 with TRBJ1-3, with D unclear. The V gene's germline CDR1 is LNHDA and CDR2 SQIVND (reference sequence). Deletions cut 4 bases from V and 0 bases from J, with 4 bases between. The CDR3 extends over 13 amino acids.

The chain carries TRBV28 and TRBJ2-6, with D unresolved. V was cut by 2 bases and J by 1 base, with 6 bases left in between. CDR3 length equals 15 residues. Germline V gene sequence: CDR1 MDHEN, CDR2 SYDVKM. Here the CDR3 DNA reads TGTGCCAGCAGTTTACAAAAATCTGGGGCCAACGTCCTGACTTTC. It specifies CASSLQKSGANVLTF.

The chain carries TRBV6-5 and TRBJ2-5; 11 nucleotides line up with TRBD1. The CDR3 loop spans 14 amino acids. J lost 5 bases, V lost 6 bases, and 5 bases had no gene match. Germline V lookup: CDR1 MNHEY, CDR2 SVGAGI. The CDR3, as DNA: TGTGCCAGCAGGGGGGACAGGGGGTTGGAGACCCAGTACTTC. Encoded protein: CASRGDRGLETQYF.

This clone came up once. The chain is built from TRBV7-2 and TRBJ2-7, with 7 bases aligning to TRBD1. Germline loops: CDR1 SGHTA, CDR2 FQGNSA. V shed 1 base and J 3 bases; nucleotides not matched to a gene: 6. This CDR3 has 15 residues. The CDR3 DNA reads TGTGCCAGCAGCTTAGACAGGGGTGCTCGCTACGAGCAGTACTTC. Translating it yields CASSLDRGARYEQYF.

J is TRBJ1-6 and V is TRBV2, with 7 bases identical to TRBD1. Germline V gene data show CDR1 as SNHLY and CDR2 as FYNNEI. The trim removed 8 bases at V and 0 bases at J, leaving 7 bases unmatched. The CDR3 has 16 amino acids. The CDR3 sequence: CASERDRSSYNSPLHF. The CDR3 DNA is TGTGCCAGCGAGAGGGACAGAAGCTCCTATAATTCACCCCTCCACTTT.

V usage is TRBV5-1 and J usage is TRBJ2-1; no clear D gene. Germline CDR1 reads SGHRS; CDR2 reads YFSETQ. V lost 1 base to trimming and J lost 0 bases, with 8 bases between them. The CDR3 has 15 amino acids. The CDR3 bases are TGCGCCAGCAGCTTGTCCGTTAGCTCCTACAATGAGCAGTTCTTC. Amino acid sequence: CASSLSVSSYNEQFF.

The V and J genes are TRBV27 and TRBJ1-2; D gene uncertain. Trimming took 10 bases from V and 1 from J, leaving 19 bases between them. There are 15 residues in the CDR3. The germline CDR1 and CDR2 sequences are MNHEY and SMNVEV (reference sequence). CDR3 amino acids: CANLIRSPINYGYTF. The CDR3 region has the DNA TGTGCCAACCTCATCCGGTCACCAATTAACTATGGCTACACCTTC.

This chain links TRBV7-3 with TRBJ2-3, with 7 nucleotides matching TRBD2. The CDR3 is 17 amino acids. Germline loops: CDR1 SGHTA, CDR2 FQGTGA. Losses at the gene ends were 4 bases for V and 0 bases for J; bases not matched to a gene: 10. The CDR3 DNA reads as TGTGCCAGCAGCTCGTTGTGGCGGGAGCCGAGCACAGATACGCAGTATTTT. Translation gives CASSSLWREPSTDTQYF.

The chain carries TRBV19 and TRBJ2-7; D remains unclear. This CDR3 region has 13 residues. The germline V gene encodes CDR1 LNHDA and CDR2 SQIVND (reference sequence). The V end lost 6 bases, the J end lost 9 bases, and 18 bases lay between the germline ends. The DNA of the CDR3 is TGTGCCAGTAGCCCCTTCCGCGGTTCGGTGCAGTACTTC. Protein: CASSPFRGSVQYF.

The V gene is TRBV7-9, the J gene TRBJ2-7, with TRBD2 matching 13 bases. J was trimmed by 2 bases and V by 5 bases; bases with no gene match: 15. Germline CDR1 is SEHNR and CDR2 is FQNEAQ (reference sequence). The CDR3 is 19 amino acids. This CDR3 reads CASSARQDMGLAGPYEQYF. In nucleotides, the CDR3 is TGTGCCAGCAGCGCCCGACAGGATATGGGACTAGCGGGACCCTACGAGCAGTACTTC.

In DNA, the CDR3 is TGTGCCAGTAGTAAAGGACAGTTGAGCAATCAGCCCCAGCATTTT. It translates to CASSKGQLSNQPQHF. This chain connects TRBV19 to TRBJ1-5; a weak D match, TRBD1 (6 bases). Trimming pared 4 bases from V and 1 base from J, leaving 11 bases between. This CDR3 is built from 15 residues. Germline V gene data show CDR1 as LNHDA and CDR2 as SQIVND (reference sequence).

V is TRBV7-9 and J is TRBJ2-3; D may match TRBD1 or TRBD2 (6 bases each). Trimming removed 5 bases at V and 5 bases at J, with 17 bases between. Germline V lookup: CDR1 SEHNR, CDR2 FQNEAQ (reference sequence). The CDR3 runs 15 residues. In DNA form, the CDR3 reads TGTGCCAGCAGCAGGGCCTTTGGGGGGCAAGATACGCAGTATTTT. As protein: CASSRAFGGQDTQYF.

J is TRBJ2-2 and V is TRBV4-1; TRBD2 might be the D (7 bases). V lost 4 bases and J 3 bases, leaving 15 bases between the germline ends. The CDR3 sequence is 16 residues long. The germline CDR1 and CDR2 sequences are MGHRA and YSYEKL. This CDR3 reads CASSRGGGIDTGELFF. The CDR3 region has the DNA TGCGCCAGCAGCCGGGGGGGCGGGATAGACACCGGGGAGCTGTTTTTT.

V and J are TRBV27 and TRBJ1-5, with 9 bases that match TRBD1. Losses at the gene ends were 6 bases for V and 3 bases for J; bases not matched to a gene: 6. The germline CDR1 and CDR2 sequences are MNHEY and SMNVEV (reference sequence). This CDR3 comprises 15 residues. CDR3 in DNA: TGTGCCAGCAGACAGGGGGCAATGGTCAATCAGCCCCAGCATTTT. Translating it yields CASRQGAMVNQPQHF.

This chain connects TRBV18 to TRBJ1-2; D gene unclear. CDR3 size: 13 residues. Germline V gene sequence: CDR1 KGHSH, CDR2 LQKENI. With 2 bases removed from V and 5 bases from J, the gap between germline ends came to 9 bases. The CDR3, as DNA: TGTGCCAGCTCACCAGGGGAAGGATATGGCTACACCTTC. Translating it yields CASSPGEGYGYTF.